The clone carrying this T cell receptor (beta chain) was picked up many times. The antigen is not known. Patients aged 18 to 65 had newly diagnosed hyperthyroidism that had lasted under 2 months. Uncontrolled infection, other autoimmune disease, pregnancy or lactation disqualified patients from enrolment. The data are from a study of T cells in Graves' hyperthyroidism and ophthalmopathy. Researchers amplified the TCR beta CDR3 regions from RNA transcripts. In the first-round RT-PCR of the TCR CDR3, the HTBI primer set was used. TCRdb independently ran MiXCR on the multiplex PCR reads; one entry per CDR3 protein. The sample has about 420,000 distinct CDR3 sequences, about 13% seen once. CDR3 size: 14 residues. Germline loops: CDR1 MDHEN, CDR2 SYDVKM. V lost 5 bases, J lost 2 bases, and 5 bases stayed unmatched. General study findings and limits: Ophthalmopathy onset followed model prediction by a median around six months.

The origin of this receptor is a woman aged 18-29 years with Graves' hyperthyroidism. Sample: blood. This sequence joins TRBV28 and TRBJ2-7; 8 bases align to TRBD1. CDR3 DNA: TGTGCCAGCAGTCCGGGACAGGAAGCCTACGAGCAGTACTTC. Residues: CASSPGQEAYEQYF.